This is a list of T cell receptor beta chains from one sample in a study of blood T cell repertoires in COVID-19. Generated by immunoSEQ multiplex PCR, the TCRdb table keeps only in-frame clones and is missing some. The sample holds 45,000 or so clones, approximately 86% seen once. The sequenced material came from peripheral blood. These receptors were collected from a human donor in a cohort sampled during active COVID-19. Both conserved end residues are part of each CDR3. Each record gives: J gene, V gene, CDR3 length, D gene, CDR3 protein. The D gene is left open where the match is weak.

j_gene: TRBJ2-2; v_gene: TRBV4-3; len: 16; d_gene: TRBD1; CDR3aa: CASSRRGQPNTGELFF
j_gene: TRBJ1-4; v_gene: TRBV18; len: 13; d_gene: NA; CDR3aa: CASSPRTNEKLFF
j_gene: TRBJ2-7; v_gene: TRBV24-1; len: 12; d_gene: NA; CDR3aa: CATSQDSYEQYF
j_gene: TRBJ1-2; v_gene: TRBV18; len: 15; d_gene: NA; CDR3aa: CASSPRLAGVDGYTF
j_gene: TRBJ2-3; v_gene: TRBV6-4; len: 13; d_gene: NA; CDR3aa: CASSAQSTDTQYF
j_gene: TRBJ2-3; v_gene: TRBV24-1; len: 19; d_gene: TRBD2; CDR3aa: CATSAPSGTSGTGTDTQYF
j_gene: TRBJ1-2; v_gene: TRBV9; len: 15; d_gene: NA; CDR3aa: CASSPHRGPNYGYTF
j_gene: TRBJ2-7; v_gene: TRBV30; len: 13; d_gene: TRBD1; CDR3aa: CAWANRGIYEQYF
j_gene: TRBJ2-7; v_gene: TRBV7-7; len: 15; d_gene: NA; CDR3aa: CASSNPDRLEGEQYF
j_gene: TRBJ2-1; v_gene: TRBV3-1/TRBV3-2; len: 16; d_gene: TRBD2; CDR3aa: CASSRRLAGGRDEQFF
j_gene: TRBJ2-1; v_gene: TRBV19; len: 17; d_gene: TRBD2; CDR3aa: CASSIDHSGSPYNEQFF
j_gene: TRBJ2-7; v_gene: TRBV4-2; len: 15; d_gene: TRBD2; CDR3aa: CASSQLAGRGDEQYF
j_gene: TRBJ1-4; v_gene: TRBV2; len: 14; d_gene: NA; CDR3aa: CASNRGHPNEKLFF
j_gene: TRBJ1-4; v_gene: TRBV14; len: 15; d_gene: NA; CDR3aa: CASSLLGGASEKLFF
j_gene: TRBJ1-5; v_gene: TRBV30; len: 13; d_gene: TRBD1; CDR3aa: CAWSEDRIQPQHF
j_gene: TRBJ2-7; v_gene: TRBV9; len: 13; d_gene: NA; CDR3aa: CASSVEGLSEQYF
j_gene: TRBJ2-3; v_gene: TRBV7-3; len: 16; d_gene: NA; CDR3aa: CASREERAESTDTQYF
j_gene: TRBJ1-2; v_gene: TRBV5-1; len: 15; d_gene: TRBD1; CDR3aa: CASSFGTRDRASYTF
j_gene: TRBJ2-7; v_gene: TRBV12-3/TRBV12-4; len: 13; d_gene: NA; CDR3aa: CASSLVSGSQQYF
j_gene: TRBJ2-1; v_gene: TRBV19; len: 15; d_gene: NA; CDR3aa: CASSNGRGRYNEQFF
j_gene: TRBJ1-6; v_gene: TRBV7-2; len: 14; d_gene: NA; CDR3aa: CASTYSGGGSPLHF
j_gene: TRBJ1-5; v_gene: TRBV6-1; len: 19; d_gene: TRBD1; CDR3aa: CASSVPGTGVPYSNQPQHF
j_gene: TRBJ2-4; v_gene: TRBV30; len: 16; d_gene: TRBD1; CDR3aa: CAWSVAASRGTNIQYF
j_gene: TRBJ2-1; v_gene: TRBV4-1; len: 16; d_gene: NA; CDR3aa: CASSRLRGNSYNEQFF
j_gene: TRBJ1-1; v_gene: TRBV12-3/TRBV12-4; len: 12; d_gene: NA; CDR3aa: CASSSDIPEAFF
j_gene: TRBJ2-2; v_gene: TRBV7-9; len: 16; d_gene: NA; CDR3aa: CASSLTLQANTGELFF
j_gene: TRBJ2-1; v_gene: TRBV7-9; len: 11; d_gene: TRBD2; CDR3aa: CASSSLAGEFF
j_gene: TRBJ1-1; v_gene: TRBV29-1; len: 14; d_gene: TRBD1; CDR3aa: CSVGDRGLWTEAFF
j_gene: TRBJ1-2; v_gene: TRBV7-8; len: 14; d_gene: NA; CDR3aa: CASSLATGNYGYTF
j_gene: TRBJ1-4; v_gene: TRBV4-3; len: 15; d_gene: NA; CDR3aa: CASSQDRATNEKLFF
j_gene: TRBJ1-1; v_gene: TRBV5-1; len: 14; d_gene: TRBD1; CDR3aa: CASRRQGAITEAFF
j_gene: TRBJ2-3; v_gene: TRBV28; len: 17; d_gene: TRBD2; CDR3aa: CASSLSGTSGRTDTQYF
j_gene: TRBJ2-5; v_gene: TRBV28; len: 16; d_gene: TRBD2; CDR3aa: CASSLGLAGGEETQYF
j_gene: TRBJ2-3; v_gene: TRBV6-1; len: 16; d_gene: TRBD1; CDR3aa: CASRENRGPSTDTQYF
j_gene: TRBJ2-1; v_gene: TRBV7-2; len: 17; d_gene: NA; CDR3aa: CASSSFGGPGSYNEQFF
j_gene: TRBJ2-1; v_gene: TRBV7-9; len: 15; d_gene: NA; CDR3aa: CASSLNLARNNEQFF
j_gene: TRBJ1-1; v_gene: TRBV27; len: 14; d_gene: NA; CDR3aa: CASSFRERNTEAFF
j_gene: TRBJ1-6; v_gene: TRBV27; len: 17; d_gene: NA; CDR3aa: CASSLSRVDRKNSPLHF
j_gene: TRBJ2-2; v_gene: TRBV6-2/TRBV6-3; len: 16; d_gene: NA; CDR3aa: CASSRVDFHGSGELFF
j_gene: TRBJ2-7; v_gene: TRBV2; len: 12; d_gene: NA; CDR3aa: CASSPQGRAQYF